Sequencing of this T cell receptor beta chain was carried out in a study of cytomegalovirus exposure and HLA in healthy donors. Study-wide results and limits: In a later analysis, at a false discovery rate of 0.05, under 20,000 TCR beta sequences were associated with HLA alleles. The study designated roughly 150 TCR beta chains cytomegalovirus-associated. Later on, an analysis showed TCR association rates differing by HLA locus, with DRB1 the most and HLA-C the fewest. TCR beta V- and J-gene trimming, according to a later analysis, was linked to a missense DCLRE1C variant.

Germline values: CDR1 MNHNS, CDR2 SASEGT. With V trimmed by 6 bases and J by 11 bases, 9 bases remained unmatched. The CDR3 extends over 12 amino acids. A note on this clone: Its antigen remains unknown.

Primers for the PCR totalled 60 Vbeta and 13 Jbeta. The protocol was immunoSEQ multiplex PCR, while the TCRdb copy is restricted to in-frame clones and leaves out a portion. The sample contains about 200,000 clones, around 79% of which appear only once. The sequencing sample was made of PBMCs. The sequence was collected from a man between 18 and 35 years old in good health and CMV-seronegative. This rearrangement joins TRBV6-1 to TRBJ1-1; 7 positions match TRBD1. CDR3 amino acids: CASRGSDRVAFF. The CDR3, as DNA: TGTGCCAGCAGGGGTTCCGACAGGGTCGCTTTCTTT.